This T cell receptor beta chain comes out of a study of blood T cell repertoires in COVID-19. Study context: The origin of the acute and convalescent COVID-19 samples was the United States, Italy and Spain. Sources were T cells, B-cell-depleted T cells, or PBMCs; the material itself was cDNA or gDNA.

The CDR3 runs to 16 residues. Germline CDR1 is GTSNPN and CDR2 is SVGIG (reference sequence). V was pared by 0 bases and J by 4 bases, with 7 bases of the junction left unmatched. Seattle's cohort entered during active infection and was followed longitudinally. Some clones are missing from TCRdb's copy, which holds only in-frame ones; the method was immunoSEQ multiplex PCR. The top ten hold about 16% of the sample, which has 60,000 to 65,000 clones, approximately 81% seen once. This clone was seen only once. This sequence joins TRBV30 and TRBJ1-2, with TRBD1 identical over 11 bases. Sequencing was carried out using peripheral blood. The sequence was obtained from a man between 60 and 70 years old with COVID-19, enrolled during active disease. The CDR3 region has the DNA TGTGCCTGGAGTGTACTGGGACAGGGGGTCGGCTATGGCTACACCTTC. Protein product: CAWSVLGQGVGYGYTF.